This is a list of T cell receptor beta chains from one sample in a study of cytomegalovirus exposure and HLA in healthy donors. Sequencing used immunoSEQ multiplex PCR; TCRdb keeps in-frame clones, though not all of them. This repertoire shows roughly 100,000 clones, around 83% found once; its top ten account for under 4.5%. Source material: PBMCs. Receptors originate from a female donor in good health and CMV-seropositive. CDR3s include the opening cysteine and the closing phenylalanine or tryptophan. D genes are given only for firm matches.

14,TRBV5-6,TRBJ2-7,NA,CASSLLHGPYEQYF
12,TRBV18,TRBJ2-2,NA,CAGQANTGELFF
15,TRBV7-9,TRBJ2-3,TRBD2,CASSLRREGADTQYF
14,TRBV6-6,TRBJ1-1,TRBD1,CASSNRGVNTEAFF
12,TRBV10-2,TRBJ2-3,NA,CASSKDSYTQYF
15,TRBV5-1,TRBJ1-6,NA,CASSLDGGSNSPLHF
14,TRBV5-6,TRBJ1-1,TRBD1,CASSRQGINTEAFF
12,TRBV6-5,TRBJ2-3,TRBD1,CASLGGGDTQYF
15,TRBV7-3,TRBJ2-1,TRBD2,CASSLGLAGYNEQFF
10,TRBV30,TRBJ1-1,NA,CAWAGSEAFF
16,TRBV7-3,TRBJ2-3,TRBD2,CASSFGTSGSSDTQYF
12,TRBV10-1,TRBJ1-2,NA,CASSPGDYGYTF
16,TRBV11-3,TRBJ2-1,TRBD1,CASSLGIMDRADEQFF
15,TRBV7-9,TRBJ2-7,TRBD1,CASSPRTGQTYEQYF
16,TRBV4-1,TRBJ2-1,TRBD2,CASSQEGGGFYNEQFF
14,TRBV25-1,TRBJ2-3,NA,CASSWGVSTDTQYF
14,TRBV10-3,TRBJ2-7,NA,CAISPSLGGYEQYF
12,TRBV7-9,TRBJ1-5,NA,CASSLGAGPQHF
14,TRBV9,TRBJ2-5,TRBD2,CASSVRGGPETQYF
17,TRBV11-2,TRBJ2-7,TRBD2,CASSSRTSGGAPYEQYF
14,TRBV9,TRBJ2-1,NA,CASSPGLGYNEQFF
11,TRBV7-8,TRBJ1-2,NA,CATQSGYGYTF
14,TRBV5-1,TRBJ1-1,NA,CASHTPGADTEAFF
12,TRBV30,TRBJ2-7,NA,CAWRSGSYEQYF
14,TRBV28,TRBJ1-4,TRBD1,CASSYRGSYEKLFF
13,TRBV15,TRBJ1-2,TRBD1,CATRAPGGLGYTF
14,TRBV6-6,TRBJ1-4,NA,CASSYSDSIEKLFF
14,TRBV29-1,TRBJ1-1,NA,CSDTETTVSTEAFF
15,TRBV15,TRBJ2-5,TRBD1,CATSNPTGGWETQYF
15,TRBV19,TRBJ2-2,NA,CASSLLARHTGELFF
12,TRBV14,TRBJ1-4,NA,CASSQEEYKLFF
13,TRBV6-1,TRBJ2-7,NA,CASRGYGSYEQYF
16,TRBV4-2,TRBJ1-5,NA,CASSQTGTSGNQPQHF
15,TRBV19,TRBJ2-7,TRBD2,CASRTGTSGIYEQYF
16,TRBV9,TRBJ2-1,TRBD2,CASSAPGGAGEHEQFF